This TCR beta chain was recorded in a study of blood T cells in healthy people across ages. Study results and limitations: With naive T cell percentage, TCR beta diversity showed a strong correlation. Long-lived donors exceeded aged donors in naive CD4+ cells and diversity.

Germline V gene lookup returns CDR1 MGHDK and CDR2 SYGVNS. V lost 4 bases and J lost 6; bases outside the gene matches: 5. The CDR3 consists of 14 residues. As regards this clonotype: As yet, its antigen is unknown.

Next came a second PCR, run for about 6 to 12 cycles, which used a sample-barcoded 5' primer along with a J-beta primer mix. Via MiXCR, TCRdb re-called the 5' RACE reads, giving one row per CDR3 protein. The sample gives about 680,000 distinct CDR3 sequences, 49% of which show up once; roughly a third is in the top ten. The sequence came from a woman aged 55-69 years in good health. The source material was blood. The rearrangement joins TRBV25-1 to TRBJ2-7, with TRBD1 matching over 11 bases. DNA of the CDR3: TGTGCCAGCAGTGGGACAGGGGGCTGGGGCGAGCAGTACTTC. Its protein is CASSGTGGWGEQYF.